The rows below give T cell receptor beta chains drawn from one sample of a study of radiation and T cells in renal cell carcinoma. Some clones are missing from TCRdb's copy, which holds only in-frame ones; the method was immunoSEQ multiplex PCR. The sample has about 83,000 clones, over 80% seen once; the top ten hold more than 2%. This specimen consisted of blood, obtained from a patient whose treatment included radiotherapy and nephrectomy. The receptors derive from a woman aged 55-69 years with renal cell carcinoma. Both conserved end residues are part of each CDR3. A D gene is named only where the DNA matches it firmly. Size tells how often a clone was seen (once, few, many) or the class of an expanded clone, and some rows leave it out.

V gene: TRBV11-1; clone size: NA; D gene: NA; J gene: TRBJ2-6; CDR3 DNA: TGTGCCAGCTTCGGCGTCGGGGGCCAATCTGGGGCCAACGTCCTGACTTTC; CDR3 protein: CASFGVGGQSGANVLTF
V gene: TRBV5-1; clone size: NA; D gene: NA; J gene: TRBJ1-3; CDR3 DNA: TGCGCCAGCAGCCTCGAGGGGGTTCTCTCTGGAAACACCATATATTTT; CDR3 protein: CASSLEGVLSGNTIYF
V gene: TRBV5-4; clone size: NA; D gene: NA; J gene: TRBJ1-2; CDR3 DNA: TGTGCCAGCAGCTTGGACACAGGGAGCTATGGCTACACCTTC; CDR3 protein: CASSLDTGSYGYTF
V gene: TRBV9; clone size: NA; D gene: NA; J gene: TRBJ1-2; CDR3 DNA: TGTGCCAGCAGCGTAGCGAATCACAGGACCCCTAACTATGGCTACACCTTC; CDR3 protein: CASSVANHRTPNYGYTF
V gene: TRBV19; clone size: NA; D gene: NA; J gene: TRBJ1-5; CDR3 DNA: TGTGCCAGTAGTCCGTCGGCCTTCTGGGATCAGCCCCAGCATTTT; CDR3 protein: CASSPSAFWDQPQHF
V gene: TRBV7-8; clone size: once; D gene: NA; J gene: TRBJ2-3; CDR3 DNA: TGTGCCAGCAGCTTAGTTGAGGGGGGGGCGGATACGCAGTATTTT; CDR3 protein: CASSLVEGGADTQYF
V gene: TRBV6-5; clone size: NA; D gene: NA; J gene: TRBJ2-7; CDR3 DNA: TGTGCCAGCAGTTGGAGTGCCGGGGGCCACAACGAGCAGTACTTC; CDR3 protein: CASSWSAGGHNEQYF
V gene: TRBV28; clone size: NA; D gene: TRBD1; J gene: TRBJ2-7; CDR3 DNA: TGTGCCAGCAGTTCTCCGGGACAGGGGTACGAGCAGTACTTC; CDR3 protein: CASSSPGQGYEQYF
V gene: TRBV5-1; clone size: NA; D gene: TRBD1; J gene: TRBJ2-5; CDR3 DNA: TGCGCCAGCAGCCTCTGGACAGGGGGGCAAGAGACCCAGTACTTC; CDR3 protein: CASSLWTGGQETQYF
V gene: TRBV28; clone size: NA; D gene: TRBD2; J gene: TRBJ2-7; CDR3 DNA: TGTGCCAGCAGTTCTCGGACTAGCGGCCCCCCCTACGAGCAGTACTTC; CDR3 protein: CASSSRTSGPPYEQYF